Presented here are 4 T cell receptor beta chains from one specimen sequenced in a study of technical replicates of blood from a handful of donors. Profiling relied on immunoSEQ multiplex PCR, and the TCRdb table lists in-frame clones only, not all of them. The sample has about 89,000 clones; just under 95% are singletons. The sequenced sample consisted of T cells isolated from PBMCs. These TCRs come from a human donor in good health.

The chain is built from TRBV6-5 and TRBJ1-4; 7 bases line up with TRBD1. With 3 bases clipped from V and 8 bases from J, the junction kept 9 bases outside the gene matches. The CDR3 consists of 15 residues. The germline V gene has CDR1 MNHEY and CDR2 SVGAGI. The CDR3 protein is CASSYTRQGGEKLFF. The CDR3 coding sequence is TGTGCCAGCAGTTATACGAGACAGGGTGGGGAAAAACTGTTTTTT.

The chain is built from TRBV4-2 and TRBJ2-7; tentative D call: TRBD2 (6 bases). Germline V gene data show CDR1 as LGHNA and CDR2 as YNFKEQ. This CDR3 spans 16 amino acids. V gave up 0 bases and J gave up 4 bases, with 16 bases separating them. Written as DNA, the CDR3 is TGTGCCAGCAGCCAAGAAGGTGGCGGGGTCTTTTACGAGCAGTACTTC. It yields the protein CASSQEGGGVFYEQYF.

The V call is TRBV30, the J call TRBJ1-4; 8 nucleotides line up with TRBD1. The CDR3 is 15 amino acids. V gave up 1 base and J gave up 2 bases; unmatched junction bases: 3. Germline V gene sequence: CDR1 GTSNPN, CDR2 SVGIG (reference sequence). The DNA of the CDR3 is TGTGCCTGGAGTGGCCAGGGGGCTACTAATGAAAAACTGTTTTTT. Translation gives CAWSGQGATNEKLFF.

The gene calls are TRBV4-1 and TRBJ2-5; D is ambiguous. V lost 1 base and J 4 bases, leaving 7 bases between the germline ends. The CDR3 spans 13 residues. In germline, CDR1 is MGHRA, CDR2 YSYEKL. CDR3 nucleotide sequence: TGCGCCAGCAGCCAAGTCCTACGAGAGACCCAGTACTTC. This gives the protein CASSQVLRETQYF.